This T cell receptor (beta chain) appears in the sequencing data of a study of T cells after yellow fever vaccination. With 4 bases clipped from V and 7 bases from J, the junction kept 3 bases outside the gene matches. The CDR3 totals 12 residues. Per the germline V gene, CDR1 is SQVTM and CDR2 is ANQGSEA. TCRdb passed the 5' RACE reads through MiXCR, listing each CDR3 protein once. In the table there are about 340,000 distinct CDR3 sequences, approximately 4% of which are singletons. The V gene is TRBV29-1, the J gene TRBJ2-1; 8 bases are shared with TRBD1. The sequences come from PBMCs, collected 5 days after the yellow fever booster vaccination. This TCR was recovered from a young man who received the YFV17D yellow fever vaccine. The CDR3 spells CSVVGTGNEQFF. The DNA for the CDR3 is TGCAGCGTTGTAGGGACAGGTAATGAGCAGTTCTTC.